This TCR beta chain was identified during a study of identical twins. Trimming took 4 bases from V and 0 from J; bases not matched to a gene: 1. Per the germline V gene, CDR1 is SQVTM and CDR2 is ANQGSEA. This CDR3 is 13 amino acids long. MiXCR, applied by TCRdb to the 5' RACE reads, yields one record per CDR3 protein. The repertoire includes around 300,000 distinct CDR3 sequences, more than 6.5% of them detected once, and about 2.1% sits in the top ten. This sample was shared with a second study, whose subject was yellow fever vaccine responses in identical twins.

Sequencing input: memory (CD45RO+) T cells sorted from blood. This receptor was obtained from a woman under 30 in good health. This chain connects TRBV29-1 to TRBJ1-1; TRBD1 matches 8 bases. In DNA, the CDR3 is TGCAGCGTTGGACAGGGGCTGAACACTGAAGCTTTCTTT. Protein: CSVGQGLNTEAFF.